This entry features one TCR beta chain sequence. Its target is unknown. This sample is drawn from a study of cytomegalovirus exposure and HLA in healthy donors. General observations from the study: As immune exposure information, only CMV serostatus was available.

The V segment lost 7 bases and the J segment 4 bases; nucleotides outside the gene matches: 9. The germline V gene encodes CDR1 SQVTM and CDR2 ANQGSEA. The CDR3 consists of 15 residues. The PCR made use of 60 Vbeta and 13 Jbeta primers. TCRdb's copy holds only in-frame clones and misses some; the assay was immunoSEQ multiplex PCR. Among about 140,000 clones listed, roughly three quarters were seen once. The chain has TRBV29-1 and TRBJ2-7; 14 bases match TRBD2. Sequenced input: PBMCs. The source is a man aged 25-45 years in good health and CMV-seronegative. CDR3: CSAKGLAGVGYEQYF. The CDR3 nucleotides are TGCAGCGCTAAGGGACTAGCGGGAGTTGGGTACGAGCAGTACTTC.